This TCR beta chain was documented in a study of regulatory T cells in long-lasting Graves disease (dated by TCRdb to the early 2020s). Regarding the complete study: In the newly diagnosed Graves' disease group, patients had been taking antithyroid drugs for less than 3 months. Peripheral blood TCR sequencing and RNA sequencing compared persistent Graves' disease patients with newly diagnosed Graves' disease patients. The study took place in China and was registered as a clinical trial. TCR sequencing covered some 13 persistent and 20 or so newly diagnosed Graves' disease patients, around 33 samples in total.

Germline trimming amounts to 6 bases on V and 7 bases on J, with 11 as the count of junction bases outside the gene matches. The germline V gene provides CDR1 MNHNS and CDR2 SASEGT. The CDR3 contains 17 residues, cysteine and phenylalanine counted. Of all the DNA, just the CDR3 is kept, 51 bases in frame from base 1. This clonotype was seen many times. It lacks a known antigen. Base-call qualities are not available, and no considerably larger clone is one nucleotide away. On the study overall, not on this receptor specifically: Sequencing and analysis were limited to the TCR beta chain. TRBV28, TRBJ1-2 and TRBJ2-5 were preferentially used in persistent disease, while TRBV20-1 and TRBJ2-1 were favored in newly diagnosed disease. Only peripheral blood was studied, because thyroid tissue, the primary lesion, was inaccessible. The authors acknowledged the small sample size as a limitation that may reduce accuracy. A larger number of public clonotypes was shared among persistent patients (approximately 2,600) than among newly diagnosed patients (approximately 1,000). Lower TCR Shannon entropy and fewer highly expanded clones were observed in persistent Graves' disease patients than in newly diagnosed patients, which suggested clonal expansion.

Receptor amplification or capture employed multiplex PCR. Sequencer: Illumina HiSeq 4000. To build TCR beta libraries, CDR3 regions were amplified by Arm-PCR using iRepertoire HTBI primers. PCR products were gel purified before sequencing. The original methods were these. Gene usage analysis of CDR3 amino acid clonotypes used the roughly 60 TRBV and about 14 TRBJ segments found across samples. COPE and FqMerger were used to merge filtered high-quality paired reads into contigs. BLAST was used to align contigs to the IMGT TRBV, TRBD and TRBJ reference genes, and CDR3 was defined following IMGT. Any clonotype with a frequency above 0.1% was counted as a highly expanded clone. Repertoire diversity was measured by Shannon entropy, and V-J evenness by the Gini coefficient. Public clonotypes were defined as clonotypes shared by more than one individual. TCRdb reprocessed the public reads (quality trimming at Q25 with fastp, clone calling with MiXCR) and kept in-frame beta chains. Identical CDR3 protein sequences are pooled into one entry, listed with their most common genes and DNA. TCRdb assigned the V and J calls; the authors' analysis was not used. The sample includes about 200,000 distinct CDR3 sequences, with approximately 20% observed a single time. The biggest ten clones account for roughly 23% of the sample.

Interpreted using the paper, the time point label stands for: newly diagnosed GD, antithyroid drugs for less than 3 months. For both TCR sequencing and RNA sequencing, RNA was extracted from PBMCs using TRIzol. The diagnosis of Graves' disease followed American Thyroid Association guidelines. The patients came from an endocrinology department in Xi'an, China. Each patient gave 9 to 10 milliliters of peripheral blood, collected in an EDTA anticoagulant tube. Ficoll Paque Plus density gradient separation was used to isolate PBMCs, and no further T cell sorting was performed. An Agilent 2100 Bioanalyzer and agarose gel were used to check RNA quality, and a NanoDrop 2000 was used to measure RNA concentration.

The origin of this receptor is a female donor with Graves disease. The input for sequencing was peripheral blood mononuclear cells (PBMCs), taken at new diagnosis, from a patient treated with antithyroid drugs. Here the chain combines TRBV6-1 and TRBJ2-2; TRBD2 agrees with 13 junctional bases. This receptor carries the CDR3 CASRPPGLAGPGGELFF. The bases are TGTGCCAGCAGGCCCCCGGGACTAGCGGGACCTGGCGGGGAGCTGTTTTTT.